This TCR beta chain was sequenced for a study of PD-L1 blockade in urothelial cancer. The overall study: Male patients with bladder-origin urothelial cancer numbered about nine tenths of the roughly 29. Enrolled patients had been treated previously with 0 to 3 chemotherapy regimens.

Germline V lookup: CDR1 SEHNR, CDR2 FQNEAQ (reference sequence). This CDR3 region has 16 residues. Germline trimming cut 5 bases from V and 8 bases from J; bases unmatched to any gene: 7. Spiking each PCR with synthetic TCR analog templates was performed. Generated by immunoSEQ multiplex PCR, the TCRdb table keeps only in-frame clones and is missing some. The profile covers some 53,000 clones, with roughly four fifths appearing a single time and approximately 3.8% taken by the ten largest. Stated time point: pretreatment peripheral blood. The receptor comes from a man between 70 and 80 years old with urothelial cancer. Here the sequenced sample was PBMCs, taken around atezolizumab (anti-PD-L1) treatment. This chain uses TRBV7-9 with TRBJ2-1, with 15 bases aligning to TRBD2. The CDR3 DNA reads as TGTGCCAGCAGCCCTCGGACTAGCGGGAGGGCCGATGAGCAGTTCTTC. Translated: CASSPRTSGRADEQFF.